This TCR beta chain emerged from a study of cytomegalovirus exposure and HLA in healthy donors. Sampled while nominally healthy, donors likely had unrecorded immune exposures. CDR1 MDHEN and CDR2 SYDVKM come from the germline V gene. V was pared by 5 bases and J by 0 bases, with 11 bases between. The CDR3 contains 14 residues. Study-wide findings and caveats: Most CMV-associated TCR beta chains were later found to appear HLA-restricted.

PCR used 60 Vbeta primers and 13 Jbeta primers. TCRdb keeps only in-frame clones here, not all; method: immunoSEQ multiplex PCR. Among more than 95,000 clones listed, roughly 80% were seen once. For this clone: The antigen is undetermined.

The sequence was collected from a man aged 50-60 years in good health and CMV-seropositive. The source material was PBMCs. This chain connects TRBV28 to TRBJ2-7; possibly TRBD2 for D (6 bases). The CDR3 protein is CASSTAGYSYEQYF. In DNA, the CDR3 is TGTGCCAGCAGTACCGCGGGGTACTCCTACGAGCAGTACTTC.